This T cell receptor (beta chain) was sequenced during a study of T cell repertoires in cytomegalovirus infection. Study-wide background: Public signatures in TCR beta pointed to CMV infection and matching HLA type.

V shed 6 bases and J shed 11 bases, with 11 bases lying between them. Germline V gene sequence: CDR1 LNHDA, CDR2 SQIVND (reference sequence). This CDR3 has 12 amino acids. TCRdb processed the reads anew with MiXCR; each CDR3 protein has one entry. The profile covers 700,000 to 850,000 distinct CDR3 sequences, with about 31% appearing a single time and around 12% taken by the ten largest. As for this clonotype: The antigen is not known.

General study points: Cumulated frequencies of public TCR beta families served to identify carriers of CMV plus the relevant HLA. HLA-C-restricted CMV clonotypes gave the most frequent clonotype in two of eight donors.

The chain couples TRBV19 to TRBJ1-6, with no clear D. Sequences were derived from cultured CD8+ T cells from PBMCs, sampled from culture after CMV antigen stimulation. This TCR was sampled from a human donor in good health (CMV status not recorded). Some clones in this sample may be carry-over from other donors' samples. The CDR3 protein is CASREDSAPLHF. DNA of the CDR3: TGTGCCAGTAGAGAAGATTCGGCACCCCTCCACTTT.